The text below deals with one T cell receptor beta chain. Its antigen remains unidentified. Base qualities are not recorded, but no much larger clone differs from it by a single base. The data belong to a study of blood T cell repertoires in COVID-19 (dated by TCRdb to 2018 to 2021). Describing the broader study: Samples covering the acute and convalescent phases of COVID-19 were provided by collaborators in the United States, Italy and Spain. The repertoires were released in a freely available public database meant as a resource for research on the immune response to SARS-CoV-2. HLA class I and class II types, where available, came from metadata supplied by the sample provider rather than from assay-based typing. Subjects who had been exposed to COVID-19, were actively infected with it, or had recovered from it provided the deeply sampled blood TCRbeta repertoires that made up the dataset. The material from the prospective study consisted of cDNA or gDNA derived from T cells, B-cell-depleted T cells, or PBMCs. Samples were obtained from the ongoing ImmuneRACE study (first 160 participants) and from over a thousand subjects provided by 6 global collaborators. Nearly every sample came with metadata listing a de-identified subject ID, COVID-19 status, age in years and sex. Study-level results and caveats: Clinical and demographic metadata were provided uncurated, with the amount varying by source and participant.

According to the germline V gene, CDR1 reads MNHEY and CDR2 reads SVGEGT. The CDR3 sequence holds 15 residues, the cysteine and phenylalanine included. Of the read, only the CDR3 DNA is kept; its 45 bases are in frame from base 1. V lost 7 bases and J lost 3 bases, and the count of bases not matched to a germline gene is 11. In the prospective study, participants were roughly 18 to 89 years old, resided in approximately 25 geographic areas of the United States, and were enrolled through a virtual design. To assign participants to cohorts, the prospective study relied on clinical history that participants themselves reported in a screening survey and a study questionnaire. Recovered participants in ImmuneRACE Cohort 3 were defined as having two consecutive negative NP/OP PCR tests, clearance from a healthcare professional, or resolution of symptoms. Each participant in the prospective study had whole blood, serum and a nasopharyngeal or oropharyngeal swab collected by mobile phlebotomists. Prospective study participants could optionally give additional blood draws and questionnaires over an approximately 2-month period. Before DNA extraction, prospective study blood samples were shipped either frozen or at room temperature.

The immunoSEQ Assay, a bias-controlled multiplex PCR, was used to amplify TCRbeta CDR3 regions from genomic DNA. The source study handled its data this way. Nucleated cell counts per sample were estimated from amplification of reference gene primers within the assay. To quantify the absolute abundance of each unique TCRbeta CDR3 rearrangement, sequence reads were collapsed and filtered. For each sample, productive Simpson clonality was calculated as the square root of Simpson's diversity index over productive rearrangements. As stored in TCRdb, this immuneACCESS dataset retains in-frame rearrangements with V and J assigned. A fraction of the clones does not appear; measured against another copy, unresolved V genes explain less than half of the discrepancy, and the remainder lacks a known reason. Clone size and the V and J calls come from that table; the DNA yielded D and trimming. For this sample there are roughly 400,000 clones; approximately 87% appear just once. The ten largest clones take up about 10% of the sample.

The sequence joins TRBV6-2 or TRBV6-3 to TRBJ1-2; 7 junctional bases match TRBD1. The material sequenced was PBMCs or T cells enriched from blood (not recorded which). The sequence was collected from a woman in her 50s who had recovered from COVID-19. The base sequence is TGTGCCAGCAACCCGACAGGGATCGCCCACTATGGCTACACCTTC. Translated, this gives CASNPTGIAHYGYTF.